The T cell receptor beta chain described here comes from a study of low-dose radiotherapy and immunotherapy resistance in tumors. Study context: Every two weeks, the protocol called for intravenous cyclophosphamide at 200 mg/m2. It was given one day before each radiation and immunotherapy administration.

Time point specified: after trial treatment. Treatment: LDRT plus nivolumab, ipilimumab, low-dose cyclophosphamide and aspirin (RACIN trial). Alpha and beta chains were covered, as first-strand cDNA relied on TRAV- and TRBV-specific primers. For amplifying TCRs, the PCR ran for about 22 cycles with Phusion, which was used together with a constant-region primer and the adapter on the V primers. TCRdb analysed the reads with MiXCR anew, one entry per CDR3 protein. The sample includes around 60,000 distinct CDR3 sequences, about 23% of them seen just once. Germline assignment: CDR1 SGHTA and CDR2 FQGNSA. Trimming pared 2 bases from V and 3 bases from J, leaving 8 bases between. The CDR3 is 13 residues long. This clonotype was picked up many times.

This sequence was found in a male donor with prostate cancer. The sequences come from PBMCs, collected after low-dose radiotherapy plus immunotherapy. The rearrangement links TRBV7-2 to TRBJ2-7; the D gene is possibly TRBD2 (5 bases). CDR3 in amino acids: CASSLIGVYEQYF. CDR3 bases: TGTGCCAGCAGCTTAATCGGGGTCTACGAGCAGTACTTC.